This TCR beta chain was found in a study of blood T cell repertoires in COVID-19 (dated by TCRdb to 2018 to 2020). A note on the overall study: Samples covering the acute and convalescent phases of COVID-19 were provided by collaborators in the United States, Italy and Spain. Nearly every sample came with metadata listing a de-identified subject ID, COVID-19 status, age in years and sex. Where available, HLA class I and class II types were obtained from metadata supplied by the sample provider rather than from assay-based typing. The repertoires were made available in a free public database intended to serve as a resource for research on the immune response to SARS-CoV-2. The material from the prospective study consisted of cDNA or gDNA derived from T cells, B-cell-depleted T cells, or PBMCs. The samples were drawn from the first 160 participants of the ongoing ImmuneRACE study and from about 1,200 subjects provided by 6 global collaborators. Deeply sampled blood TCRbeta repertoires from subjects exposed to, actively infected with, or recovered from COVID-19 were included in the dataset.

The CDR3 sequence holds 13 residues, the cysteine and phenylalanine included. The entry retains the CDR3 DNA only, 39 bases that are in frame from base 1. Reading the germline V gene (reference sequence) gives CDR1 LGHDT and CDR2 YNNKEL. Trimming removed 1 base from V and 4 bases from J, leaving 7 bases between the germline ends. Participants in the prospective study were aged roughly 18 to 100 years, lived in 20 to 30 United States geographic areas, and enrolled through a virtual design. Cohort assignment in the prospective study relied on participant-reported clinical history from a screening survey and a study questionnaire. ImmuneRACE Cohort 3 recovered participants were defined by two consecutive negative NP/OP PCR tests, healthcare professional clearance, or symptom resolution. In the prospective study, whole blood, serum and a nasopharyngeal or oropharyngeal swab were collected from each participant by mobile phlebotomists. Participants in the prospective study had the option to provide additional blood draws and questionnaires over a roughly two-month period. Blood samples from the prospective study were shipped frozen or at room temperature prior to DNA extraction.

Comments on this clone: The target of this receptor is not known. No clone much larger than this one lies a single base away; base qualities are absent. This CDR3 is also generated by other DNA sequences in the sample.

General findings and caveats noted by the study authors: The amount of clinical and demographic metadata varied by source and participant and was provided uncurated.

TCRbeta CDR3 regions were amplified from genomic DNA by means of the immunoSEQ Assay, a bias-controlled multiplex PCR. The source study handled its data this way. The number of nucleated cells in each sample was estimated by amplification of reference gene primers within the assay. Sequence reads were collapsed and filtered to measure the absolute abundance of every unique TCRbeta CDR3 rearrangement. Productive Simpson clonality was computed per sample as the square root of Simpson's diversity index over productive rearrangements. Sourced from immuneACCESS, this table was stored by TCRdb with only in-frame sequences that have V and J called. A share of the clones is absent; for the studies checked, an unresolved V gene accounts for under half, and the remainder has no known explanation. That table is the source of V, J and clone size, and D and trimming were worked out from the DNA. This sample holds around 390,000 clones; roughly 89% were observed only once. The ten largest clones capture approximately 9.3% of the sample.

The sequence is built from TRBV3-1 (or the pseudogene TRBV3-2) and TRBJ1-1; TRBD1 is a weak D gene call, 5 bases matching. This receptor was identified in a woman in her fifties or sixties who had recovered from COVID-19. The sample taken for sequencing was PBMCs or T cells enriched from blood (not recorded which). The nucleotide sequence is given as TGTGCCAGCAGCCAAGGGGGCGGCACTGAAGCTTTCTTT. Its protein is CASSQGGGTEAFF.